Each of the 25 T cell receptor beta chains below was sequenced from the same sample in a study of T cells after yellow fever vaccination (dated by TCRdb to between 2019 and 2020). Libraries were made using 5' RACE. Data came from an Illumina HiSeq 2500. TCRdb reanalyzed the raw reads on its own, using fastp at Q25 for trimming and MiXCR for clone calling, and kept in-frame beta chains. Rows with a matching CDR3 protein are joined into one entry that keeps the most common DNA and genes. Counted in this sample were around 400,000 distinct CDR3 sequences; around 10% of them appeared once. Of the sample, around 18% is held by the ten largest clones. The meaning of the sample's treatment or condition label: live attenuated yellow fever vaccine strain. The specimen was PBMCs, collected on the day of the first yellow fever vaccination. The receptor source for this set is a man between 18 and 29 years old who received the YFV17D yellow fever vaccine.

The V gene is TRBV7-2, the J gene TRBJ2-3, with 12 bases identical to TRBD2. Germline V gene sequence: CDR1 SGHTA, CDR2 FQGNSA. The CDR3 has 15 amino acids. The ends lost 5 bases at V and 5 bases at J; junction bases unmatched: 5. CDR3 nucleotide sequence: TGTGCCAGCAGCATCCCGGGACTAGCGGGAGATACGCAGTATTTT. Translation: CASSIPGLAGDTQYF. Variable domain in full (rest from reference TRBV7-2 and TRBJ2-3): GAGVSQSPSNKVTEKGKDVELRCDPISGHTALYWYRQSLGQGLEFLIYFQGNSAPDKSGLPSDRFSAERTGGSVSTLTIQRTQQEDSAVYLCASSIPGLAGDTQYFGPGTRLTVL.

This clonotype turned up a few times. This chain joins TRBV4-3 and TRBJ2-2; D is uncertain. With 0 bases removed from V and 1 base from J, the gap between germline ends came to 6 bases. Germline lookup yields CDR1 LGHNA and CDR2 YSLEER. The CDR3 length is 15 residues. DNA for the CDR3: TGCGCCAGCAGCCAAGATCCGGAGAACACCGGGGAGCTGTTTTTT. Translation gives CASSQDPENTGELFF.

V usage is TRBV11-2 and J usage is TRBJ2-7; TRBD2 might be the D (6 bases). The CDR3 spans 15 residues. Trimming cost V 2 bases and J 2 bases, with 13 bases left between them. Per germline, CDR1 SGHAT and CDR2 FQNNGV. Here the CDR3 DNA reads TGTGCCAGCAGCTTATCGCGGGGATCGACCTACGAGCAGTACGTC. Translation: CASSLSRGSTYEQYV.

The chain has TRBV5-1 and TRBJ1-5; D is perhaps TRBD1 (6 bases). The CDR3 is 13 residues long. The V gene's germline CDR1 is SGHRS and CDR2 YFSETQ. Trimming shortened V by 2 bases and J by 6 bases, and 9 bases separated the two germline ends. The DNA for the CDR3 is TGCGCCAGCAGCTTTACAGGGAGTCAGCCCCAGCATTTT. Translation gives CASSFTGSQPQHF.

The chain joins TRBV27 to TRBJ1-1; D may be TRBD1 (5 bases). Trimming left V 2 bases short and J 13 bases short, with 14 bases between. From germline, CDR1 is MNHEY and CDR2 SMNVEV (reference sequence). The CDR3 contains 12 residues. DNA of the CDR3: TGTGCCAGCAGTTTAAGGGACCGCGAGCTTTTCTTT. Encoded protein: CASSLRDRELFF.

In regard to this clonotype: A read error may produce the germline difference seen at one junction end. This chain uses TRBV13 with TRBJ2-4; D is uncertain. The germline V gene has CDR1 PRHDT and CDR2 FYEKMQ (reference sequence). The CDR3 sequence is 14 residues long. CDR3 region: CASSFQVDKNIRYF. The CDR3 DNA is TGTGCCAGCAGCTTTCAGGTTGACAAAAACATTCGGTACTTC.

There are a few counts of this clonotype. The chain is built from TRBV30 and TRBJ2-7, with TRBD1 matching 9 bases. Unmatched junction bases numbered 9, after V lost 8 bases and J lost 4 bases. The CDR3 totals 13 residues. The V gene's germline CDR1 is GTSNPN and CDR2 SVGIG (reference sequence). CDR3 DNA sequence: TGTGCCGGAGGACAGGGGCCCCCGTACGAGCAGTACTTC. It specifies CAGGQGPPYEQYF.

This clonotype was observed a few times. CDR3 region: CASSLGKAPRVAGGEQYV. The CDR3 nucleotides are TGTGCTAGCAGCTTGGGAAAAGCGCCTCGAGTCGCCGGGGGGGAGCAGTACGTC. The chain joins TRBV7-7 to TRBJ2-7, with TRBD2 matching 7 bases. Germline V gene data show CDR1 as SSHAT and CDR2 as FNYEAQ (reference sequence). The CDR3 covers 18 residues.

Written as DNA, the CDR3 is TGTGCCAGCAGTGAAAAGAAGGGGGGAGGATTGACCAAAAACATTCAGTACTTC. This translates into CASSEKKGGGLTKNIQYF. The V call is TRBV6-1, the J call TRBJ2-4; D tentatively reads TRBD1 or TRBD2 (6 bases each). CDR1 and CDR2 (germline): MNHNS, SASEGT. The CDR3 has 18 amino acids. With 2 bases removed from V and 2 bases from J, the gap between germline ends came to 19 bases.

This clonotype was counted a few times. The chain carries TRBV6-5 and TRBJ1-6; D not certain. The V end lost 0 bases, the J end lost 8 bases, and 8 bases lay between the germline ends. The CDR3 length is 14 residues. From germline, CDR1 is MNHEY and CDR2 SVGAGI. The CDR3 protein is CASSYSEVDSPLHF. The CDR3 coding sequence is TGTGCCAGCAGTTACTCGGAGGTGGATTCACCCCTCCACTTT.

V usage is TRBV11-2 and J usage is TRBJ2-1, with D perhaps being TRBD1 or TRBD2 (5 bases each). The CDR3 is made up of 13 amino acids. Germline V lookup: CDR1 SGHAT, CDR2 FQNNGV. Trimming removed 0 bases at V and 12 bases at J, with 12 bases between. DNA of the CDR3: TGTGCCAGCAGCTTAGATGGGGGACCCAGGCAGTTCTTC. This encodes CASSLDGGPRQFF.

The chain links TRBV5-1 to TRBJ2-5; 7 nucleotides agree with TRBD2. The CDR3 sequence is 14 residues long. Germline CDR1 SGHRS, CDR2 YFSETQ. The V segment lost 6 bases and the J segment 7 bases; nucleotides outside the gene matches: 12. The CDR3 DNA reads TGCGCCAGCACCCCCGGTGGGGAGGGAAGGACCCAGTACTTC. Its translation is CASTPGGEGRTQYF.

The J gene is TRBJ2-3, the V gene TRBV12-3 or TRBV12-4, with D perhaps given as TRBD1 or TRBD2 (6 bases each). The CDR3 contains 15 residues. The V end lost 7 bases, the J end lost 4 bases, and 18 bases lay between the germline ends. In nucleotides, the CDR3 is TGTGCCAGCAACGGATGGCCGGGGGCCTCAGATACGCAGTATTTT. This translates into CASNGWPGASDTQYF.

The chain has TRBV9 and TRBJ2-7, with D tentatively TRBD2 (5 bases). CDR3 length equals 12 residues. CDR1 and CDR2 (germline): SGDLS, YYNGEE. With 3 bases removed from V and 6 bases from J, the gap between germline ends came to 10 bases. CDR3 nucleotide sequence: TGTGCCAGCAGCGCCCCACGGGGCGAGCAGTACTTC. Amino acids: CASSAPRGEQYF.

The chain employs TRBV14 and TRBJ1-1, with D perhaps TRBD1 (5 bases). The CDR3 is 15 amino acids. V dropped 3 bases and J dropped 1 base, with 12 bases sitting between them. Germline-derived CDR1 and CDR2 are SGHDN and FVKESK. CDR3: CASSQFGRGNTEAFF. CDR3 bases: TGTGCCAGCAGCCAGTTCGGGAGGGGGAACACTGAAGCTTTCTTT.

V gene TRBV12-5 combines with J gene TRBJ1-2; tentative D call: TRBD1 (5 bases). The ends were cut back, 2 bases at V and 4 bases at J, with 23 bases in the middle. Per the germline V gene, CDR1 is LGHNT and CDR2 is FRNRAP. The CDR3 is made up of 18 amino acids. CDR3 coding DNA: TGTGCTAGTGGTTTGACGGGTGATGGGGACGGTGATCGCTATGGCTACACCTTC. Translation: CASGLTGDGDGDRYGYTF.

The CDR3: CASSLGDTYNEQFF. CDR3 in DNA: TGTGCCAGCAGTTTAGGGGACACGTACAATGAGCAGTTCTTC. This chain joins TRBV12-3 or TRBV12-4 and TRBJ2-1, with a possible D match to TRBD1 (6 bases). V lost 1 base and J 4 bases, leaving 8 bases between the germline ends. The CDR3 covers 14 residues.

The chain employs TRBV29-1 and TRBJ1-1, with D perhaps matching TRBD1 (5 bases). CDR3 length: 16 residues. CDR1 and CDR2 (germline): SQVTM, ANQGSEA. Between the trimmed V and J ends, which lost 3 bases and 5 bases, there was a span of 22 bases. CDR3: CSVDRGRERVGTEAFF. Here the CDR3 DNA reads TGCAGCGTTGACCGGGGCAGGGAGAGAGTGGGGACTGAAGCTTTCTTT.

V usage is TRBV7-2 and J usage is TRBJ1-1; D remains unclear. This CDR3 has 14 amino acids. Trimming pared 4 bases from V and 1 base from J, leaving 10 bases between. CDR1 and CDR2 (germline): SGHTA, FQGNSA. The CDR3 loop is CASSYRARNTEAFF. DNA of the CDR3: TGTGCCAGCAGCTACAGAGCACGGAACACTGAAGCTTTCTTT.

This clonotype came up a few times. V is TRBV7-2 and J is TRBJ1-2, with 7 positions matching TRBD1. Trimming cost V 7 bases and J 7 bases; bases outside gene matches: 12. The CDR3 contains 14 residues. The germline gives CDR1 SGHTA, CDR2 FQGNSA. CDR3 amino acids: CASTLLDRDLGYTF. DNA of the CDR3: TGTGCCAGCACCCTCCTAGACAGGGACCTTGGCTACACCTTC.

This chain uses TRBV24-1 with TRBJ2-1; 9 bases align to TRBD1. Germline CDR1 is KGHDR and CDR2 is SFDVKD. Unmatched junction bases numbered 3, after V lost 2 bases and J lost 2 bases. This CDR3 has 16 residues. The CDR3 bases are TGTGCCACCAGTGATTGGGACAGGGACCCCTACAATGAGCAGTTCTTC. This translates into CATSDWDRDPYNEQFF.

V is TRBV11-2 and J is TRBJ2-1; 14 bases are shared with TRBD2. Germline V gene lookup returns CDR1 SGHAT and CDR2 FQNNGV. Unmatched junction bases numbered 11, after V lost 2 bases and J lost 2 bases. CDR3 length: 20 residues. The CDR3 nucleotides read TGTGCCAGCAGCTTATGGCTGGGACTAGCGGGGGCAAGGACCTACAATGAGCAGTTCTTC. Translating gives CASSLWLGLAGARTYNEQFF. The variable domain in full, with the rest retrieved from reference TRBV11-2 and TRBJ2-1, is EAGVAQSPRYKIIEKRQSVAFWCNPISGHATLYWYQQILGQGPKLLIQFQNNGVVDDSQLPKDRFSAERLKGVDSTLKIQPAKLEDSAVYLCASSLWLGLAGARTYNEQFFGPGTRLTVL.

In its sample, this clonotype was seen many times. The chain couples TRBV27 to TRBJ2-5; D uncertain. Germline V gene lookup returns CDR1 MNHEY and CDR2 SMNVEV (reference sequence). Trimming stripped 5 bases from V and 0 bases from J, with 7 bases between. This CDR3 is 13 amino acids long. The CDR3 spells CASSPLYQETQYF. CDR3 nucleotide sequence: TGTGCCAGCAGTCCACTATACCAAGAGACCCAGTACTTC.

CDR3 bases: TGCGCCAGCAGCCAAGAAACGGGCAGCCTTAATTCACCCCTCCACTTT. It yields the protein CASSQETGSLNSPLHF. The gene calls are TRBV4-3 and TRBJ1-6; D unresolved. Germline lookup yields CDR1 LGHNA and CDR2 YSLEER. The V end lost 0 bases, the J end lost 6 bases, and 12 bases lay between the germline ends. The CDR3 length is 16 residues.

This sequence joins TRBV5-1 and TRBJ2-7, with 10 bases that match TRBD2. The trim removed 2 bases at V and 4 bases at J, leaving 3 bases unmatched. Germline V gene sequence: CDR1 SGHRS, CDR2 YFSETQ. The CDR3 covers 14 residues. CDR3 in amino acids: CASSFSGGTYEQYF. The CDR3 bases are TGCGCCAGCAGCTTTAGCGGGGGGACTTACGAGCAGTACTTC.